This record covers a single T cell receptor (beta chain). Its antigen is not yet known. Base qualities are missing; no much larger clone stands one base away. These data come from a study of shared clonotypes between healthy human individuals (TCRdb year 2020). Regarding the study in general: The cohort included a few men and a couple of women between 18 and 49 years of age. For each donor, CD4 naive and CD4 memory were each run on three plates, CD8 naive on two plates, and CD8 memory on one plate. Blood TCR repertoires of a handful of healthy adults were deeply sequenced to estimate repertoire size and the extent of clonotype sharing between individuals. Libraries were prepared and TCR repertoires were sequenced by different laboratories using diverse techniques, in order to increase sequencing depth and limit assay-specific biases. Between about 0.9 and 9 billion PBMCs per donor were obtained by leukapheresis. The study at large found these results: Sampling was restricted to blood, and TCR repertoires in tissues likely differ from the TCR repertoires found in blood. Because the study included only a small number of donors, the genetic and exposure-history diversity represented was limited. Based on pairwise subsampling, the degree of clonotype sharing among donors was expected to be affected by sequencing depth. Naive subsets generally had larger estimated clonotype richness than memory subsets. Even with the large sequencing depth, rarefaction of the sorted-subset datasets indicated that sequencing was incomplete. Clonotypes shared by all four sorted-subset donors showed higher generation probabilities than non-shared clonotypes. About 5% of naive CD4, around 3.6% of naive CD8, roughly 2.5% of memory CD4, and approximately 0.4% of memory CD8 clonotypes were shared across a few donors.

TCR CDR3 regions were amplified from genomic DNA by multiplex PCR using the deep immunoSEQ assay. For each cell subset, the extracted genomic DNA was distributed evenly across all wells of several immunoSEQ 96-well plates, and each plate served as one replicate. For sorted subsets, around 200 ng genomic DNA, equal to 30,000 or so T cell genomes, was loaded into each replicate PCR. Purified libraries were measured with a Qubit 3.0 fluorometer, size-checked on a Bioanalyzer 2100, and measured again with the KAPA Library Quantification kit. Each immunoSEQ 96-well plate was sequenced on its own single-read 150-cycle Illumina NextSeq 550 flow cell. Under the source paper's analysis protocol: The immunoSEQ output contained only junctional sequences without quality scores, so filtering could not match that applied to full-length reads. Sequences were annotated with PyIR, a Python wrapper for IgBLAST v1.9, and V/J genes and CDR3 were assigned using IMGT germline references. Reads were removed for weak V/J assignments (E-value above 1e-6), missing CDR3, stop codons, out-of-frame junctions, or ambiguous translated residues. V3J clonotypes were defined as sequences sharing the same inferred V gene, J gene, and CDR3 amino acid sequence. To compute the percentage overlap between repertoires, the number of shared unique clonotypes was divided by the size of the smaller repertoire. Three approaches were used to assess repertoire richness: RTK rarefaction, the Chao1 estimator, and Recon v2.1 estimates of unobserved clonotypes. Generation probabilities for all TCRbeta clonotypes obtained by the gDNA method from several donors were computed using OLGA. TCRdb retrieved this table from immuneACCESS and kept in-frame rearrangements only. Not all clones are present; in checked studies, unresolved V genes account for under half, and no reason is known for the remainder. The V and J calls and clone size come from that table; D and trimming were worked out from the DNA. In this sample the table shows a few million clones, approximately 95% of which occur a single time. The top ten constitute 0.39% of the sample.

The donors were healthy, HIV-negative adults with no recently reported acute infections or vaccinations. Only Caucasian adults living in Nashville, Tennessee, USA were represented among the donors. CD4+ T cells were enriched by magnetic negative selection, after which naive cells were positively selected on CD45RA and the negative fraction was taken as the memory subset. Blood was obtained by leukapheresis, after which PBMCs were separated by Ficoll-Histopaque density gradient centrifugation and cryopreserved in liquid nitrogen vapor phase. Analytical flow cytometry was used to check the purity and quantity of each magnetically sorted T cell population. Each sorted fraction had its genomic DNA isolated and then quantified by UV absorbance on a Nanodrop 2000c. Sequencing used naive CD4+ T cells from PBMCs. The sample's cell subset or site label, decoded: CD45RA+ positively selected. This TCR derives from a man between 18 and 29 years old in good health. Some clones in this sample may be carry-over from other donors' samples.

The DNA sequence is given as TGCGCCAGCACCATGACAGGGGGAGAGACCCAGTACTTC. This encodes CASTMTGGETQYF. The sequence is built from TRBV5-1 and TRBJ2-5, and 9 junction bases match TRBD1. Including cysteine and phenylalanine, the CDR3 has 13 amino acids. Kept here is only the CDR3 DNA, which spans 39 bases and is read in frame from base 1. In the germline V gene, CDR1 corresponds to SGHRS and CDR2 to YFSETQ. Here V drops 6 bases and J drops 4 bases, and the junction holds 4 bases not matched to any gene. Reference TRBV5-1 and TRBJ2-5 genes cover what lies past the CDR3, so the full variable domain is KAGVTQTPRYLIKTRGQQVTLSCSPISGHRSVSWYQQTPGQGLQFLFEYFSETQRNKGNFPGRFSGRQFSNSRSEMNVSTLELGDSALYLCASTMTGGETQYFGPGTRLLVL.